The rows below give T cell receptor beta chains drawn from one sample of a study of CD8 T cells in Susac syndrome. Each CDR3 protein is one row after TCRdb ran MiXCR on the immunoSEQ multiplex PCR reads. The data contain 110,000 to 150,000 distinct CDR3 sequences, nearly 97% of them singletons. Sequenced: CD4+ T cells from PBMCs. These receptors were taken from a human donor with Susac syndrome. The CDR3 runs from the conserved cysteine through the conserved F or W. A D gene is named only where the DNA matches it firmly. Not all rows give a size; the values are once, few, many and, for expanded clones, a class.

CDR3 protein,CDR3 DNA,V gene,D gene,J gene,clone size
CASSDGGLNSGEQYF,TGTGCCAGCAGTGATGGGGGTCTGAATTCGGGAGAGCAGTACTTC,TRBV25-1,.,TRBJ2-7,.
CASKAGEWEQYF,TGTGCCAGCAAGGCGGGAGAGTGGGAGCAGTACTTC,TRBV28,TRBD2,TRBJ2-7,.
CASRGTGRAAGGVLTF,TGTGCCAGCAGGGGGACAGGGCGTGCAGCGGGAGGCGTCCTGACTTTC,TRBV28,.,TRBJ2-6,.
CSASGSHYYEQYF,TGCAGTGCTAGCGGGAGTCATTACTACGAGCAGTACTTC,TRBV20-1,.,TRBJ2-7,.
CASSPGTYNSPLHF,TGTGCCAGCAGCCCCGGGACCTATAATTCACCCCTCCACTTT,TRBV6-5,.,TRBJ1-6,.
CASRPIGRDMNTEAFF,TGCGCCAGCAGGCCGATCGGGAGAGATATGAACACTGAAGCTTTCTTT,TRBV4-1,.,TRBJ1-1,.
CASTASNYGYTF,TGTGCCAGCACGGCATCTAACTATGGCTACACCTTC,TRBV6-6,.,TRBJ1-2,.
CASSPEQALADTQYF,TGTGCCAGCTCACCCGAACAAGCTTTGGCGGATACGCAGTATTTT,TRBV18,.,TRBJ2-3,.
CASSLGTEYNEQFF,TGCGCCAGCTCCCTGGGGACAGAATACAATGAGCAGTTCTTC,TRBV5-1,TRBD1,TRBJ2-1,.
CASSIQGAIDTQYF,TGTGCCAGCAGTATTCAGGGGGCCATAGATACGCAGTATTTT,TRBV12-3/TRBV12-4,TRBD1,TRBJ2-3,.
CASSIEGHLGDEQFF,TGTGCCAGTAGTATAGAGGGACACCTCGGGGATGAGCAGTTCTTC,TRBV19,.,TRBJ2-1,.
CASSGGGVTEAFF,TGTGCCAGCAGCGGAGGGGGGGTCACTGAAGCTTTCTTT,TRBV3-1,.,TRBJ1-1,.
CASSLAGREGNQPQHF,TGTGCCAGCAGCTTGGCCGGACGGGAGGGCAATCAGCCCCAGCATTTT,TRBV5-6,.,TRBJ1-5,.
CASSYSGQGARTEAFF,TGTGCCAGCAGTTACTCGGGACAGGGGGCGCGCACTGAAGCTTTCTTT,TRBV6-6,TRBD1,TRBJ1-1,.
CATGPTGLAGMGSYNEQFF,TGTGCCACCGGACCCACCGGACTAGCGGGAATGGGGTCCTACAATGAGCAGTTCTTC,TRBV24-1,TRBD2,TRBJ2-1,.
CASSQVDRDVVEQYF,TGCGCCAGCAGCCAAGTGGACAGGGACGTGGTCGAGCAGTACTTC,TRBV4-1,TRBD1,TRBJ2-7,.
CASSPVVGQRTPTGYGYTF,TGTGCCAGCAGCCCAGTGGTGGGACAGCGGACTCCGACTGGCTATGGCTACACCTTC,TRBV3-1,TRBD1,TRBJ1-2,.
CSVGTPPDEQYF,TGCAGCGTTGGGACTCCGCCCGACGAGCAGTACTTC,TRBV29-1,.,TRBJ2-7,.
CASSQRGVGSYEQYF,TGTGCCAGCAGCCAACGAGGGGTGGGCTCCTACGAGCAGTACTTC,TRBV3-1,.,TRBJ2-7,.
CASRPGDRDTGELFF,TGTGCCAGCAGGCCTGGGGATCGTGACACCGGGGAGCTGTTTTTT,TRBV6-5,.,TRBJ2-2,.
CASSPRSNYGYTF,TGTGCCAGCAGCCCCCGGTCTAACTATGGCTACACCTTC,TRBV2,.,TRBJ1-2,.
CASSGIPGQAHGYTF,TGTGCCAGCAGTGGGATTCCGGGACAGGCTCATGGCTACACCTTC,TRBV25-1,TRBD1,TRBJ1-2,.
CASHIELHTGELFF,TGCGCCAGTCACATAGAACTCCACACCGGGGAGCTGTTTTTT,TRBV5-1,.,TRBJ2-2,few
CASTPIGGAGGYTF,TGTGCCAGCACTCCTATCGGGGGCGCGGGTGGCTACACCTTC,TRBV12-3/TRBV12-4,.,TRBJ1-2,once
CASSLNTGGQETQYF,TGTGCCAGCAGCCTTAACACGGGGGGACAAGAGACCCAGTACTTC,TRBV7-6,TRBD2,TRBJ2-5,.
CSAQSRAYMNTEAFF,TGCAGTGCCCAGTCGAGGGCTTATATGAACACTGAAGCTTTCTTT,TRBV20-1,.,TRBJ1-1,.
CASRDRGGSTDTQYF,TGTGCCAGCAGAGATCGGGGCGGAAGCACAGATACGCAGTATTTT,TRBV12-3/TRBV12-4,.,TRBJ2-3,.
CSATGPALEQYF,TGCAGTGCAACTGGACCTGCCCTCGAGCAGTACTTC,TRBV20-1,.,TRBJ2-7,.
CSAVLRAGLKRNEQFF,TGCAGTGCAGTGCTTAGGGCGGGCCTCAAACGGAATGAGCAGTTCTTC,TRBV20-1,.,TRBJ2-1,.
CASSQDGYNEQFF,TGTGCCAGCAGCCAAGATGGCTACAATGAGCAGTTCTTC,TRBV4-2,.,TRBJ2-1,.
CASSRRTSPSYEQYF,TGTGCCAGCAGCCGCAGGACTAGCCCCTCCTACGAGCAGTACTTC,TRBV5-6,TRBD2,TRBJ2-7,.
CASSQPEALAVPVPTDTQYF,TGCGCCAGCAGCCAACCCGAGGCCCTAGCGGTTCCCGTCCCCACAGATACGCAGTATTTT,TRBV4-1,TRBD2,TRBJ2-3,.
CASSLGGQSSYNEQFF,TGTGCCAGCAGCTTAGGCGGGCAGAGCTCCTACAATGAGCAGTTCTTC,TRBV11-1,.,TRBJ2-1,once
CASSFGTSGTDTQYF,TGCGCCAGCAGCTTCGGGACTAGCGGTACAGATACGCAGTATTTT,TRBV5-1,TRBD2,TRBJ2-3,.
CASSSLSGSATYNEQFF,TGTGCCAGCAGCTCCCTTAGCGGGAGTGCTACCTACAATGAGCAGTTCTTC,TRBV7-2,TRBD2,TRBJ2-1,.
CSVETGTLSEAFF,TGCAGCGTTGAGACAGGGACCCTTTCGGAAGCTTTCTTT,TRBV29-1,TRBD1,TRBJ1-1,.
CSVERGVGLDEQFF,TGCAGCGTTGAGAGAGGGGTCGGTTTGGATGAGCAGTTCTTC,TRBV29-1,.,TRBJ2-1,.
CASSLGQGWDEQYF,TGCGCCAGCAGCTTGGGACAGGGGTGGGACGAGCAGTACTTC,TRBV5-1,TRBD1,TRBJ2-7,.
CSARDDHYGYTF,TGCAGTGCTAGAGACGATCACTATGGCTACACCTTC,TRBV20-1,.,TRBJ1-2,.
CASSLESGVQNGEAFF,TGCGCCAGCAGCTTGGAGTCGGGGGTTCAGAATGGTGAAGCTTTCTTT,TRBV5-1,.,TRBJ1-1,once
CSVGLALTDTQYF,TGCAGCGTTGGACTAGCGCTCACAGATACGCAGTATTTT,TRBV29-1,TRBD2,TRBJ2-3,.
CASTEGKATDTQYF,TGTGCCAGCACCGAAGGAAAGGCCACAGATACGCAGTATTTT,TRBV6-6,.,TRBJ2-3,.
CSAPTKLAGGEQFF,TGCAGTGCCCCTACTAAACTAGCGGGTGGCGAGCAGTTCTTC,TRBV20-1,TRBD2,TRBJ2-1,.
CASSPGVADYGYTF,TGTGCCAGCAGCCCAGGTGTCGCAGACTATGGCTACACCTTC,TRBV13,.,TRBJ1-2,few
CASTPGQERDGYTF,TGTGCCAGCACCCCCGGGCAGGAGCGAGATGGCTACACCTTC,TRBV12-3/TRBV12-4,.,TRBJ1-2,.
CASSYGTGMNTEAFF,TGTGCCAGCAGTTACGGTACAGGCATGAACACTGAAGCTTTCTTT,TRBV6-2/TRBV6-3,.,TRBJ1-1,.